Described below is a single T cell receptor beta chain sequence and its context. These data are taken from a study of blood T cell repertoires in COVID-19. Sequencing was performed with immunoSEQ multiplex PCR; in TCRdb, only in-frame clones are kept and a portion is missing. This table holds some 41,000 clones, 65% to 85% found once. V lost 5 bases and J lost 8, with 18 bases in between. Germline V gene lookup returns CDR1 MDHEN and CDR2 SYDVKM. CDR3 size: 14 residues. The sequenced sample consisted of peripheral blood. This sequence was found in an older man in a cohort sampled during active COVID-19. The V gene is TRBV28, the J gene TRBJ1-2; the D gene is possibly TRBD1 (6 bases). The CDR3 loop reads CASSPRGGAWGYTF. In nucleotides, the CDR3 is TGTGCCAGCAGTCCGCGGGGGGGCGCGTGGGGCTACACCTTC.